Below, 11 T cell receptor beta chains from the same sample are listed, as sequenced in a study of T cell repertoires in cytomegalovirus infection. TCRdb itself ran the reads through MiXCR, one entry per CDR3 protein. The table includes some 180,000 distinct CDR3 sequences, roughly 19% detected once. The sequenced sample consisted of PBMCs. Every receptor here comes from a human donor in good health (CMV status not recorded). Some clones in this sample may be carry-over from other donors' samples.

The rearrangement uses TRBV7-9 and TRBJ1-1, with unresolved D. CDR1 is SEHNR and CDR2 is FQNEAQ in the germline V gene (reference sequence). V was trimmed by 5 bases and J by 6 bases, leaving 10 bases between them. The CDR3 is 12 residues long. The CDR3 sequence: CASSPGRPEAFF. CDR3 nucleotide sequence: TGTGCCAGCAGCCCTGGGAGGCCTGAAGCTTTCTTT.

V gene TRBV6-2 or TRBV6-3 combines with J gene TRBJ1-5, with D unclear. The CDR3 spans 13 residues. Trimming removed 7 bases at V and 6 bases at J, with 13 bases between. Germline assignment: CDR1 MNHEY and CDR2 SVGEGT. CDR3 nucleotide sequence: TGTGCCAGCAATATACAGTTCGGTCAGCCCCAGCATTTT. The encoded protein is CASNIQFGQPQHF.

The chain has TRBV20-1 and TRBJ2-7; 7 bases match TRBD2. This CDR3 has 16 residues. Germline CDR1 DFQATT, CDR2 SNEGSKA (reference sequence). V lost 5 bases and J lost 2; bases outside the gene matches: 15. The CDR3 loop is CSASWGGGSSPYEQYF. In DNA, the CDR3 is TGCAGTGCTTCCTGGGGGGGGGGGTCCTCCCCCTACGAGCAGTACTTC.

This clonotype was detected only a few times. V is TRBV4-3 and J is TRBJ1-1; unclear D gene. The V gene lost 4 bases and the J gene lost 7 bases, with 16 bases spanning the gap. Germline-derived CDR1 and CDR2 are LGHNA and YSLEER. The CDR3 is 14 residues long. The CDR3 sequence: CASSPKATDNEAFF. Written as DNA, the CDR3 is TGCGCCAGCAGCCCCAAAGCTACAGATAATGAAGCTTTCTTT.

Regarding this clonotype: This sequence may be a read error, since a much larger clone differs from it by one base. This chain joins TRBV7-6 and TRBJ2-3; D not resolved. The CDR3 runs to 14 residues. CDR1 is SGHVS and CDR2 is FNYEAQ in the germline V gene. CDR3 protein: CANSLEGFTDTQYF. CDR3 nucleotides: TGTGCCAACAGCTTAGAAGGATTCACAGATACGCAGTATTTT.

The CDR3 sequence is CASSLEPGARTEAFF. CDR3 DNA: TGTGCCAGCAGCTTAGAACCCGGGGCGAGGACTGAAGCTTTCTTT. The V gene is TRBV11-2, the J gene TRBJ1-1; tentative D call: TRBD1 (5 bases). The germline V gene encodes CDR1 SGHAT and CDR2 FQNNGV. This CDR3 region has 15 residues. Deletions cut 0 bases from V and 5 bases from J, with 13 bases between.

The chain recombines TRBV20-1 with TRBJ2-2; TRBD2 matches 10 bases. This CDR3 has 17 amino acids. J was trimmed by 5 bases and V by 0 bases; bases with no gene match: 9. Germline V CDR1 and CDR2: DFQATT, SNEGSKA (reference sequence). For the CDR3, the DNA is TGCAGTGCTAGAGATTGGGCTAGCGGGAGTAGGACCGGGGAGCTGTTTTTT. The encoded protein is CSARDWASGSRTGELFF.

The chain links TRBV28 to TRBJ1-1, with D unresolved. The germline V gene encodes CDR1 MDHEN and CDR2 SYDVKM. There are 11 residues in the CDR3. The ends were cut back, 2 bases at V and 4 bases at J, with 2 bases in the middle. As DNA, the CDR3 is TGTGCCAGCAGTTTAACCACTGAAGCTTTCTTT. Amino acids: CASSLTTEAFF.

This clonotype was picked up a small number of times. V usage is TRBV6-2 or TRBV6-3 and J usage is TRBJ2-1; perhaps D is TRBD1 or TRBD2 (7 bases each). Deletions cut 4 bases from V and 4 bases from J, with 11 bases between. CDR3 length: 14 residues. Germline CDR1 MNHEY, CDR2 SVGEGT. This chain's CDR3 is CASSSGGGYNEQFF. DNA for the CDR3: TGTGCCAGCAGTTCAGGGGGAGGGTACAATGAGCAGTTCTTC.

As regards this clonotype: A much larger clone lies one base from this, so it may be a read error. The chain is built from TRBV7-9 and TRBJ1-1; D is undetermined. The germline CDR1 and CDR2 sequences are SEHNR and FQNEAQ (reference sequence). The CDR3 has 14 residues. The CDR3 here is CASSLSALNTQAFF. CDR3 nucleotide sequence: TGTGCCAGCAGCTTGTCAGCCTTAAACACTCAAGCTTTCTTT.

V is TRBV15 and J is TRBJ1-3, with 7 positions matching TRBD1. The trim removed 0 bases at V and 0 bases at J, leaving 5 bases unmatched. The germline gives CDR1 LNHNV, CDR2 YYDKDF (reference sequence). This CDR3 spans 17 amino acids. Here the CDR3 reads CATSREDRVYSGNTIYF. CDR3 nucleotides: TGTGCCACCAGCAGAGAAGACAGGGTCTACTCTGGAAACACCATATATTTT.